This TCR beta chain was identified in a study of T cells after posttransplantation cyclophosphamide (dated by TCRdb to 2016 to 2017). General notes on the study: The study tracked T cell repertoire reconstitution by TRB sequencing after myeloablative bone marrow transplantation using posttransplantation cyclophosphamide as GVHD prophylaxis. Public TRB sequences were compared against a database of over 3,000 sequences linked to responses to pathogens, tumor antigens, self-antigens and alloantigens. Antigen receptor sequencing was done on samples from roughly 35 PTCy-treated patients and from over 15 related bone marrow donors of those patients. Up to 3 additional blood samples from 2 to 5.2 years after transplant were also TRB-sequenced in 3 patients, as was pretransplant blood from several patients. Blood from every one of the 30 to 40 PTCy patients who had 1-year posttransplant specimens underwent TRB sequencing. Because TRA and TRB clonality were tightly correlated in several samples, subsequent TCR analyses were focused on TRB only.

Interpreted using the paper, the treatment or condition label stands for: high-dose cyclophosphamide on days +3 and +4 as single-agent GVHD prophylaxis. Patients in the PTCy group got busulfan and fludarabine conditioning, a marrow graft from a related or unrelated donor, and cyclophosphamide on days +3 and +4. PTCy-treated patients were drawn from a prospective multi-institutional clinical trial. Mononuclear cells from peripheral blood and bone marrow were separated by Ficoll-Hypaque density centrifugation and then cryopreserved. The investigation overall reported the following: At 1-2 months, donor-recipient similarity was low but rose over the first year, and the later blood repertoires were often dominated by donor CD8+ memory clones. Across fewer than 50 patients, recipient CMV seropositivity and CMV reactivation were highly associated with TRB clonality; PTCy diversity was similar to CNI/methotrexate controls. The TRB repertoires of T cells infiltrating skin or GI tract showed only limited overlap with the TRB repertoires of T cells in blood.

TRB sequencing was run on genomic DNA with either the immunoSEQ assay at survey resolution or the hsTCRB kit. Per the authors' processing: The immunoSEQ software was used for initial read processing, and the LymphoSeq R package was used for repertoire analyses. For each TRB dataset, clonality was calculated as 1 minus normalized Shannon entropy, and the Gini coefficient was computed as well. Phenotypes of unsorted samples were inferred by mapping TRB sequences from sorted subsets of the recipient or donor onto the same recipient's unsorted samples. TCRdb holds this immuneACCESS table with in-frame rearrangements only. Some clones are missing; in checked studies, unresolved V genes explain under half, and the rest has no known cause. That table furnishes V, J and clone size, whereas the DNA furnished D and trimming. The table for this sample lists over 400 clones, none of them counted only once. 15% to 20% of the sample rests with the top ten.

As a fraction of the sample, this clone is large (0.1 to 1%). Which antigen it targets is not known. The sample holds no much larger clone one base away, and base qualities are not on file. CDR1 and CDR2 are drawn from the germline V gene (reference sequence): LNHDA, SQIVND. Inclusive of the bounding cysteine and phenylalanine, the CDR3 is 14 residues long. Only CDR3 DNA is held: 42 bases, read in frame from base 1. Trimming takes 6 bases off V and 4 bases off J; junction bases not matched to a gene: 3. The chain was built from TRBV19 and TRBJ2-6, with TRBD1 matching 7 junction bases. The sequence came from a male patient aged 30 to 40 who received an allogeneic stem cell transplant from a related donor, was CMV-positive, and had acute GVHD only. Some T cells seen after a transplant may have their origin in the graft donor. The source material was PBMCs, sampled 32 days after allogeneic stem cell transplant with posttransplant cyclophosphamide. The base sequence is TGTGCCAGTAGCACAGGGGCCGGGGCCAACGTCCTGACTTTC. It codes for CASSTGAGANVLTF.